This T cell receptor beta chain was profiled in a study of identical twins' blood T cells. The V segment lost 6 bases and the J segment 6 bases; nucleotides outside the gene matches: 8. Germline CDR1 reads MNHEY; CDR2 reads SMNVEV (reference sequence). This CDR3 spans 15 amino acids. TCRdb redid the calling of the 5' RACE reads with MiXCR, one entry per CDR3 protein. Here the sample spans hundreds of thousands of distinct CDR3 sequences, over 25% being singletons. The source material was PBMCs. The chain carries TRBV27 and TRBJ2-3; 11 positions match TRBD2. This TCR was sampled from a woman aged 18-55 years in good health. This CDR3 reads CASSRLAGRHDTQYF. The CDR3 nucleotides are TGTGCCAGCAGCCGACTAGCGGGGAGACACGATACGCAGTATTTT.